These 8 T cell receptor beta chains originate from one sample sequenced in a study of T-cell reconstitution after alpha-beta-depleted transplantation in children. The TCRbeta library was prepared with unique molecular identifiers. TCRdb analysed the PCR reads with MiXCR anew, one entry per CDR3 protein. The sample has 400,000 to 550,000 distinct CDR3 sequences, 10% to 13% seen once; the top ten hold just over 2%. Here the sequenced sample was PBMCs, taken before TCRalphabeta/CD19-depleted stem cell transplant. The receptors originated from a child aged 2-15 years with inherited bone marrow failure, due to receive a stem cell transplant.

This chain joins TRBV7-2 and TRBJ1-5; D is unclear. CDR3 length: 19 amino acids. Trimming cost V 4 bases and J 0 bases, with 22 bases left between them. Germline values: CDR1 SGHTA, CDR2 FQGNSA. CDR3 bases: TGTGCCAGCAGCTCAGTCCCGAGGGCAAAAGTATATAGCAATCAGCCCCAGCATTTT. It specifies CASSSVPRAKVYSNQPQHF.

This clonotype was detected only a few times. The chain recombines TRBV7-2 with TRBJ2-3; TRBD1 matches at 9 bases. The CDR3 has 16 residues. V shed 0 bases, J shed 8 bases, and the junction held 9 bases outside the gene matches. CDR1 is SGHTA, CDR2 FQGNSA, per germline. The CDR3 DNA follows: TGTGCCAGCAGCTTAGCGGGGACAGGGCCCTTCACTACGCAGTATTTT. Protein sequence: CASSLAGTGPFTTQYF.

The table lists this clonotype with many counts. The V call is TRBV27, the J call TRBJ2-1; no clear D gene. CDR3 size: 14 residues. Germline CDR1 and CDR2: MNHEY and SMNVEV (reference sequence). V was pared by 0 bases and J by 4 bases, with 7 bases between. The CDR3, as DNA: TGTGCCAGCAGTTTATCGATAGAATACAATGAGCAGTTCTTC. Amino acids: CASSLSIEYNEQFF.

The DNA for the CDR3 is TGCGCCAGCAGCCAAGCAGCTAGCGGGGTATCCCAAGAGACCCAGTACTTC. Translated: CASSQAASGVSQETQYF. The V call is TRBV4-3, the J call TRBJ2-5; the match to TRBD2 covers 9 bases. The CDR3 runs to 17 residues. Per germline, CDR1 LGHNA and CDR2 YSLEER. V was clipped by 1 base and J by 1 base; unmatched bases: 7.

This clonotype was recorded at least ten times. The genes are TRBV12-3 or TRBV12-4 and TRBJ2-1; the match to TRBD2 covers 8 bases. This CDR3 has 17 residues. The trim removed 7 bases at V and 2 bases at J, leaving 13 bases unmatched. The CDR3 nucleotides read TGTGCCAGCATCTCCATCCAGTACGGGAGGGCCTACAATGAGCAGTTCTTC. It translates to CASISIQYGRAYNEQFF.

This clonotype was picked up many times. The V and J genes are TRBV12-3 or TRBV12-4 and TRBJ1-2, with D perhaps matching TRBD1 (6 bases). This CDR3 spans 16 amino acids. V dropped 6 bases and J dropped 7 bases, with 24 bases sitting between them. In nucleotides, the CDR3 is TGTGCCAGCAGCCGTGATGGGGCGGGGGCGACTAGTGGCTACACCTTC. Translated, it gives CASSRDGAGATSGYTF.

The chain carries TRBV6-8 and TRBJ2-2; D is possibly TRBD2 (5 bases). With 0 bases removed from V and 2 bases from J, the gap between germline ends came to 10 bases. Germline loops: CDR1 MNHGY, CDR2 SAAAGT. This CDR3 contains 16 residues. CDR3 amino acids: CASSYSGTSNTGELFF. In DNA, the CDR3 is TGTGCCAGCAGTTACTCGGGTACTAGTAACACCGGGGAGCTGTTTTTT.

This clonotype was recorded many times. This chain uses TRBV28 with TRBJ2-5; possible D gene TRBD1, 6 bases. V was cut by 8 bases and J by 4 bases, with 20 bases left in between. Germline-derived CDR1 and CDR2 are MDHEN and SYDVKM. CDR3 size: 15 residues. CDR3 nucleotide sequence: TGTGCCAGCTCAGAGGTGGGACAACGAGGAGAGACCCAGTACTTC. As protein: CASSEVGQRGETQYF. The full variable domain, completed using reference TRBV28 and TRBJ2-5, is DVKVTQSSRYLVKRTGEKVFLECVQDMDHENMFWYRQDPGLGLRLIYFSYDVKMKEKGDIPEGYSVSREKKERFSLILESASTNQTSMYLCASSEVGQRGETQYFGPGTRLLVL.